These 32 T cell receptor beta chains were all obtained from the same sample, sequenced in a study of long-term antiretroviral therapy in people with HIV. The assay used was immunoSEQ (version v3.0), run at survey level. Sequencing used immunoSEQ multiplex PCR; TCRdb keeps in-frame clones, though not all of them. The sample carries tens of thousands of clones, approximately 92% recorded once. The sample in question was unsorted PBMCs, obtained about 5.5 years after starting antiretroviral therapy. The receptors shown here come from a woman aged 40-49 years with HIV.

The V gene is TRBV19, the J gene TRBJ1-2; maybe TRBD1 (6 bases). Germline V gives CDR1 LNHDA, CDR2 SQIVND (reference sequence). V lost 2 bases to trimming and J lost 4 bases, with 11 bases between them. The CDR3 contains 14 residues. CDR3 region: CASSIYGRGYGYTF. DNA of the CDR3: TGTGCCAGTAGTATATACGGCAGGGGCTATGGCTACACCTTC.

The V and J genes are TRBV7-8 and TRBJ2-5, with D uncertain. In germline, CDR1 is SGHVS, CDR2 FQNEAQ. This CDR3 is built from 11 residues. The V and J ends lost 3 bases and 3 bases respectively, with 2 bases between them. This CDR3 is CASSFKETQYF. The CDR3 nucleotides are TGTGCCAGCAGCTTTAAAGAGACCCAGTACTTC. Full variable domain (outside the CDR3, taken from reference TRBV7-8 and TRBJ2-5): GAGVSQSPRYKVAKRGQDVALRCDPISGHVSLFWYQQALGQGPEFLTYFQNEAQLDKSGLPSDRFFAERPEGSVSTLKIQRTQQEDSAVYLCASSFKETQYFGPGTRLLVL.

CDR3 protein: CASSRWTSSTDTQYF. The CDR3 bases are TGTGCCAGCAGTCGATGGACGAGTAGCACAGATACGCAGTATTTT. V usage is TRBV6-5 and J usage is TRBJ2-3, with D unresolved. In germline, CDR1 is MNHEY, CDR2 SVGAGI. V dropped 5 bases and J dropped 0 bases, with 12 bases sitting between them. CDR3 length equals 15 residues.

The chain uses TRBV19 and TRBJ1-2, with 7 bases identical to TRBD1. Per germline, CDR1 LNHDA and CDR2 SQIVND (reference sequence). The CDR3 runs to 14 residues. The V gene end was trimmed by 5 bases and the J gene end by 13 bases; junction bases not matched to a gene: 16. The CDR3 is CASSDDRDGLPGTF. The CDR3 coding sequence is TGTGCCAGTAGTGACGACAGGGACGGCCTTCCAGGCACCTTC.

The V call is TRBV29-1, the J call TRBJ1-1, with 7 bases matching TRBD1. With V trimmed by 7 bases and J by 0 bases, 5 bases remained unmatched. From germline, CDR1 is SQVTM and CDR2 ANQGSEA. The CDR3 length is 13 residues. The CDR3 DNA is TGCAGCGCAAGGACAGGACTGAACACTGAAGCTTTCTTT. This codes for CSARTGLNTEAFF.

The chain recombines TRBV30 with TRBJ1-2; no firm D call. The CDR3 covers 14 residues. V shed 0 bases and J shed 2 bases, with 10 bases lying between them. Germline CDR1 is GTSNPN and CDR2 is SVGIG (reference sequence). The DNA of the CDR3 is TGTGCCTGGAGTGTGTGGGGAGGAAACTATGGCTACACCTTC. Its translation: CAWSVWGGNYGYTF.

The chain's CDR3 is CASSYFLLNYGYTF. The CDR3 bases are TGTGCCAGCAGTTACTTCCTGCTAAACTATGGCTACACCTTC. The rearrangement links TRBV6-5 to TRBJ1-2; D is uncertain. Germline V CDR1 and CDR2: MNHEY, SVGAGI. V lost 1 base, J lost 2 bases, and 8 bases lay in between. The CDR3 totals 14 residues.

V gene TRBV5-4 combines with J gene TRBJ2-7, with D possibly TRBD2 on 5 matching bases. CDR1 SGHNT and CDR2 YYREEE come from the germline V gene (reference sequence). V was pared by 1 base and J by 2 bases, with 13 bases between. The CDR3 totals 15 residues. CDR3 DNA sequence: TGTGCCAGCAGCTTGACGGTCAGCGGCGCCTACGAGCAGTACTTC. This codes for CASSLTVSGAYEQYF.

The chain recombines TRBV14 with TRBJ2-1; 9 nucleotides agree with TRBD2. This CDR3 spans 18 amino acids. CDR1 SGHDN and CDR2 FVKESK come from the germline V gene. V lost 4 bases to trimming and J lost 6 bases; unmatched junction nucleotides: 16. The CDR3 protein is CASSPYYSAGGWSNEQFF. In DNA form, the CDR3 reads TGTGCCAGCAGCCCTTACTACTCAGCGGGAGGTTGGTCCAATGAGCAGTTCTTC.

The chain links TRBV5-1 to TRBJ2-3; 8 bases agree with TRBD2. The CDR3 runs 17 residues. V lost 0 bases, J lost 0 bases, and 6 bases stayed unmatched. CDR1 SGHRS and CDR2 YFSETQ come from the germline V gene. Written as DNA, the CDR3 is TGCGCCAGCAGCTTGGGGATAGCGGGGCCAAGCACAGATACGCAGTATTTT. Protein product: CASSLGIAGPSTDTQYF.

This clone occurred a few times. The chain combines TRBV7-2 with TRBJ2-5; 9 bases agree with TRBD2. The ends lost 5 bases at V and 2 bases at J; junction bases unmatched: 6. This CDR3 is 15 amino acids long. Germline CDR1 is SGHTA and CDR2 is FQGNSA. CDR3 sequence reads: CASSPGTSLQETQYF. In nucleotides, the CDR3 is TGTGCCAGCAGCCCCGGGACTAGCCTACAAGAGACCCAGTACTTC.

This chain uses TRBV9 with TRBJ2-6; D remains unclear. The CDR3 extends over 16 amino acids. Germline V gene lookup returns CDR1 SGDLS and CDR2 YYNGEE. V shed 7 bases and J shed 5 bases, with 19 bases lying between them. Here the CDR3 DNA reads TGTGCCAGCCCTGAGAGGTACCAAAGTCGGGCCAACGTCCTGACTTTC. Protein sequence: CASPERYQSRANVLTF.

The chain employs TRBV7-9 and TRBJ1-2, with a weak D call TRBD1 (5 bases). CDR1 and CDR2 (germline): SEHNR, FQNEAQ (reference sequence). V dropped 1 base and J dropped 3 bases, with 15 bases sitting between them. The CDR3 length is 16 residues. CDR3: CASSLGGQGIDYGYTF. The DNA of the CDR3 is TGTGCCAGCAGCTTAGGAGGGCAGGGAATCGACTATGGCTACACCTTC.

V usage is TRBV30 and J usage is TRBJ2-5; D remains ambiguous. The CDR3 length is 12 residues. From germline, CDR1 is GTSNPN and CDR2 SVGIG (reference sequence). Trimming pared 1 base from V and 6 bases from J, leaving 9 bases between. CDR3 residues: CAWSAPVKTQYF. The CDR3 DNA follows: TGTGCCTGGAGTGCCCCGGTAAAGACCCAGTACTTC.

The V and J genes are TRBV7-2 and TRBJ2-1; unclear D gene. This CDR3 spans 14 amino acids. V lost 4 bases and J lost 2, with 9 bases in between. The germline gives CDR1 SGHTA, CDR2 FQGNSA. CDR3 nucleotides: TGTGCCAGCAGCTCCGGGTGGCCCTACAATGAGCAGTTCTTC. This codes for CASSSGWPYNEQFF.

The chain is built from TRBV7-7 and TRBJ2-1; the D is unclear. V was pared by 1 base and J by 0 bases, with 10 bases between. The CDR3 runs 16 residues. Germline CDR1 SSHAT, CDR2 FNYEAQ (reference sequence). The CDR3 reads CASSLEAHSSYNEQFF. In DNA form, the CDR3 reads TGTGCCAGCAGCTTAGAAGCGCATAGCTCCTACAATGAGCAGTTCTTC.

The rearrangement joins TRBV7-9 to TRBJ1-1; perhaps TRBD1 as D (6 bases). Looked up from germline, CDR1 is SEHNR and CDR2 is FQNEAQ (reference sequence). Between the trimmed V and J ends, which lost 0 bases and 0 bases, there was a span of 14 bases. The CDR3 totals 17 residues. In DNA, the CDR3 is TGTGCCAGCAGCTTAGCGGGGAGGACAGTTTTGAACACTGAAGCTTTCTTT. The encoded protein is CASSLAGRTVLNTEAFF.

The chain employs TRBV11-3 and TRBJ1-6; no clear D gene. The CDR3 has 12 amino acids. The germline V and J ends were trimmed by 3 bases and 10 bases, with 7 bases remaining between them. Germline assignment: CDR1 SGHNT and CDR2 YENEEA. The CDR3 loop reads CASSFPLSPLHF. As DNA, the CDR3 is TGTGCCAGCAGCTTTCCTTTATCACCCCTCCACTTT.

The CDR3: CANQHRDSTDTQYF. In DNA form, the CDR3 reads TGTGCCAACCAACACCGGGACAGCACAGATACGCAGTATTTT. The chain is built from TRBV2 and TRBJ2-3; D is perhaps TRBD1 or TRBD2 (5 bases each). V was pared by 10 bases and J by 0 bases, with 14 bases between. Germline CDR1 reads SNHLY; CDR2 reads FYNNEI. CDR3 size: 14 residues.

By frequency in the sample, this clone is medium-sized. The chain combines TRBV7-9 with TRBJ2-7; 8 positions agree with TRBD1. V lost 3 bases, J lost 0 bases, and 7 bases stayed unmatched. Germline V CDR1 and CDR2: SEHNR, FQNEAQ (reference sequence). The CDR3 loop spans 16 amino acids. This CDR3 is CASSFTGTGTSYEQYF. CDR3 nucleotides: TGTGCCAGCAGCTTTACTGGGACAGGAACCTCCTACGAGCAGTACTTC. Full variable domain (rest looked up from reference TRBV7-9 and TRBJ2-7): DTGVSQNPRHKITKRGQNVTFRCDPISEHNRLYWYRQTLGQGPEFLTYFQNEAQLEKSRLLSDRFSAERPKGSFSTLEIQRTEQGDSAMYLCASSFTGTGTSYEQYFGPGTRLTVT.

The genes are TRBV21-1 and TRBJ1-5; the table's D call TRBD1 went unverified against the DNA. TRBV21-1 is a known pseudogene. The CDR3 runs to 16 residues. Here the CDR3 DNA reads TGTGCCAGCAGCAAACTTCAGGAAAAGAGCAATCAGCCCCAGCATTTT. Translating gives CASSKLQEKSNQPQHF.

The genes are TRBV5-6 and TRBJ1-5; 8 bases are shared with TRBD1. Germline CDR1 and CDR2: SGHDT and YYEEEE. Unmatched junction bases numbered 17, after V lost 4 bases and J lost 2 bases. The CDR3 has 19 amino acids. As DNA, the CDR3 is TGTGCCAGCAGCCCCTGGGGCCGACAGGGGAGGGATGGCAATCAGCCCCAGCATTTT. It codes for CASSPWGRQGRDGNQPQHF.

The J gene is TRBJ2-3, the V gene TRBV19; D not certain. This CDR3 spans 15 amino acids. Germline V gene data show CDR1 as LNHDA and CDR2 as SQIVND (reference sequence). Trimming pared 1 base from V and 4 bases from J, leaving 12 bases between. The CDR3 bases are TGTGCCAGTAGTATAGGGATGGGCTCACCAGATACGCAGTATTTT. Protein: CASSIGMGSPDTQYF. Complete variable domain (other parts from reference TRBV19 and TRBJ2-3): DGGITQSPKYLFRKEGQNVTLSCEQNLNHDAMYWYRQDPGQGLRLIYYSQIVNDFQKGDIAEGYSVSREKKESFPLTVTSAQKNPTAFYLCASSIGMGSPDTQYFGPGTRLTVL.

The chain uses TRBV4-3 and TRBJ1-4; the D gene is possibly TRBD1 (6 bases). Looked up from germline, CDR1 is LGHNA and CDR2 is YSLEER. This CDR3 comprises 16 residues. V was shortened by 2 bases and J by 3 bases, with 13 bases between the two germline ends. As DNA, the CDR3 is TGCGCCAGCAGCCAAAATATAGGGGGACCTAATGAAAAACTGTTTTTT. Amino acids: CASSQNIGGPNEKLFF.

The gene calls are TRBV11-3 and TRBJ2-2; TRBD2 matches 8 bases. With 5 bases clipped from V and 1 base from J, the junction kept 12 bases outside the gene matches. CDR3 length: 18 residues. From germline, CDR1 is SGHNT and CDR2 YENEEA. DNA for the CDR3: TGTGCCAGCAGCCGAAGAGGGAGCGGGGGCAGGAACACCGGGGAGCTGTTTTTT. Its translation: CASSRRGSGGRNTGELFF.

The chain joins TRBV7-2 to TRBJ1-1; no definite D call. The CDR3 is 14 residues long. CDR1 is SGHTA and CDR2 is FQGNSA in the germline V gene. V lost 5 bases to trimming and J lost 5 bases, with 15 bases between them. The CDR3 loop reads CASSPHQKLTEAFF. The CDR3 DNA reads TGTGCCAGCAGCCCCCACCAGAAGTTAACTGAAGCTTTCTTT.

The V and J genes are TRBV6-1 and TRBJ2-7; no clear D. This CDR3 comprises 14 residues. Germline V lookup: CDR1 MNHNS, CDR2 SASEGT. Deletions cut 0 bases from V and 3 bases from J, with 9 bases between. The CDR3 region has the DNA TGTGCCAGCAGTGAAGCGATACAAATCTACGAGCAGTACTTC. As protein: CASSEAIQIYEQYF.

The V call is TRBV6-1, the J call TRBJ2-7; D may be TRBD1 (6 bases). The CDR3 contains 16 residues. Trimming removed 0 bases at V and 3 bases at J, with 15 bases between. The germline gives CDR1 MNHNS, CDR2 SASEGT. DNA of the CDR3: TGTGCCAGCAGTGAAGCGAGGAGACAGGCGGGCTACGAGCAGTACTTC. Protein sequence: CASSEARRQAGYEQYF.

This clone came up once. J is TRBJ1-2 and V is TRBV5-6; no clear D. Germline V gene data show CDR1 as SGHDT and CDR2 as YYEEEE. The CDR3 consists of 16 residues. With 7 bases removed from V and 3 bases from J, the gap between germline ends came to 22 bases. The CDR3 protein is CASLPEGQGDHYGYTF. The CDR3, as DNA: TGTGCCAGCCTCCCGGAAGGTCAAGGAGACCACTATGGCTACACCTTC.

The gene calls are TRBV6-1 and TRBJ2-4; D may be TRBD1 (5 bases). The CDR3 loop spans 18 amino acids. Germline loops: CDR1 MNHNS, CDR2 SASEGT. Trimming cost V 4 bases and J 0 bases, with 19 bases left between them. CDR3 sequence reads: CASSAAVTARLAKNIQYF. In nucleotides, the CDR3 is TGTGCCAGCAGTGCCGCGGTGACAGCTAGACTAGCCAAAAACATTCAGTACTTC.

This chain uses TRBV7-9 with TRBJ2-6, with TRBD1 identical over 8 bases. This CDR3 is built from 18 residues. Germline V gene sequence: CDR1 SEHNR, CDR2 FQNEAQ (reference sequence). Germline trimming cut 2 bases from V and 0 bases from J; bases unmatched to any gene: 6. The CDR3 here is CASSLSRDRSSGANVLTF. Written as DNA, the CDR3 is TGTGCCAGCAGCTTATCCCGGGACAGGAGCTCTGGGGCCAACGTCCTGACTTTC.

CDR3 sequence (DNA): TGTGCCCTTGGGGTAGGGGGTTTATATGGCTACACCTTC. Its protein product is CALGVGGLYGYTF. The chain has TRBV30 and TRBJ1-2; D perhaps matches TRBD1 (6 bases). The germline V gene encodes CDR1 GTSNPN and CDR2 SVGIG (reference sequence). V dropped 8 bases and J dropped 5 bases, with 18 bases sitting between them. CDR3 length equals 13 residues.